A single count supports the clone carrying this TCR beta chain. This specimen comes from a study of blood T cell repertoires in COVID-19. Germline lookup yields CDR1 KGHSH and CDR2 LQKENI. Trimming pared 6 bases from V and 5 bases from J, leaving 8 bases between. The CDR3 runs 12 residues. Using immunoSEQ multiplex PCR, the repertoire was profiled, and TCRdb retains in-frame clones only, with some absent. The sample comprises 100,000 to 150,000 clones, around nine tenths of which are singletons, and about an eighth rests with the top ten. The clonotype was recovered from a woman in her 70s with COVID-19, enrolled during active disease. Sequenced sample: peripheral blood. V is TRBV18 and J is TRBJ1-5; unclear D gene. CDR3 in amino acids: CASSNGDQPQHF. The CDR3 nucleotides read TGTGCCAGCTCCAACGGGGATCAGCCCCAGCATTTT. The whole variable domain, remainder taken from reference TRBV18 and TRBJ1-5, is NAGVMQNPRHLVRRRGQEARLRCSPMKGHSHVYWYRQLPEEGLKFMVYLQKENIIDESGMPKERFSAEFPKEGPSILRIQQVVRGDSAAYFCASSNGDQPQHFGDGTRLSIL.